This T cell receptor beta chain emerged from a study of T cells and copy number aberrations in small-cell lung cancer. This table comes from immunoSEQ multiplex PCR, and its TCRdb copy is limited to in-frame clones, with some not included. The sample lists approximately 560 clones, around 94% occurring once. Study-wide points: Roughly 75-97.7% of tumor T-cell clones appeared in only one region.

This CDR3 has 14 residues. Per germline, CDR1 LNHDA and CDR2 SQIVND (reference sequence). Trimming stripped 9 bases from V and 3 bases from J, with 15 bases between. In its sample, this clone was seen once. Its antigen is as yet unknown. No donor received chemotherapy or radiotherapy before surgery, nor immunotherapy before or after it. Each formalin-fixed paraffin-embedded tumor block contributed three regions chosen by a grid layout. The receptor was isolated from a man aged 45-60 years with small cell lung cancer. Sequenced input: tumor tissue. V gene TRBV19 combines with J gene TRBJ1-3; D remains unclear. The CDR3 is CASDRGGNGNTIYF. CDR3 bases: TGTGCCAGCGACCGGGGAGGAAATGGAAACACCATATATTTT. The full variable domain, with the rest looked up from reference TRBV19 and TRBJ1-3, is DGGITQSPKYLFRKEGQNVTLSCEQNLNHDAMYWYRQDPGQGLRLIYYSQIVNDFQKGDIAEGYSVSREKKESFPLTVTSAQKNPTAFYLCASDRGGNGNTIYFGEGSWLTVV.